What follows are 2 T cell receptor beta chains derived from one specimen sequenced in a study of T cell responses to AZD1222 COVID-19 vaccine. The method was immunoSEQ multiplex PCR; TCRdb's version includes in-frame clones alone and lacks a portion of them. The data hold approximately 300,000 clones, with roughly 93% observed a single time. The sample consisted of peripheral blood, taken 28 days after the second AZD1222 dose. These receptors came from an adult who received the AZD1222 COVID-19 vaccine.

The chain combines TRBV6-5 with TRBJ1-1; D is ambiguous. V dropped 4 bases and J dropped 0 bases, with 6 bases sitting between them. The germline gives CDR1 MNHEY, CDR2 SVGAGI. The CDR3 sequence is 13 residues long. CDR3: CASSSALNTEAFF. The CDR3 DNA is TGTGCCAGCAGTTCCGCACTGAACACTGAAGCTTTCTTT.

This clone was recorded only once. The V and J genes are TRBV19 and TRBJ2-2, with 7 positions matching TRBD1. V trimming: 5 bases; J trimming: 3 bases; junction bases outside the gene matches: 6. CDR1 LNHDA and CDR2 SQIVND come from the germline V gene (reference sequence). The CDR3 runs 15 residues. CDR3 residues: CASSGEGAYTGELFF. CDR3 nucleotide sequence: TGTGCCAGTAGTGGCGAGGGGGCGTACACCGGGGAGCTGTTTTTT.